The subject of this entry is one T cell receptor beta chain. Its antigen is unknown. Germline is not matched at one junction end, which may reflect a read error. The data originate from a study of blood T cells in healthy people across ages. This CDR3 is built from 16 residues. CDR1 and CDR2 from the germline V gene are SGHTA and FQGNSA. Findings of the study overall: More naive CD4+ cells and higher diversity were found in long-lived than in aged donors.

Alongside a J-beta primer mix, a sample-barcoded 5' primer served in a second PCR lasting roughly 6 to 11 cycles. TCRdb reprocessed the 5' RACE reads with MiXCR, giving one entry per CDR3 protein. The data hold around 900,000 distinct CDR3 sequences, with around 30% observed a single time. This TCR came from a woman aged 80 or over in good health. This chain uses TRBV7-2 with TRBJ2-3, with 7 bases aligning to TRBD2. The sequenced sample was blood. CDR3 DNA sequence: TGTGCCAGCAGCTTTCAAGCGGGGATTAGCACAGATACACAGTATTTT. Translating it yields CASSFQAGISTDTQYF.